Shown below are 26 T cell receptor beta chains from a single sample sequenced in a study of T cell responses to AZD1222 COVID-19 vaccine. The protocol was immunoSEQ multiplex PCR, while the TCRdb copy is restricted to in-frame clones and leaves out a portion. This sample yields some 170,000 clones, of which 85% to 95% are seen a single time; about 2.8% belongs to the top ten. The material was peripheral blood, obtained on day 0 of AZD1222 vaccination. The origin of the receptors is an adult in good health.

The chain recombines TRBV6-1 with TRBJ2-5; 9 bases align to TRBD2. J was trimmed by 5 bases and V by 3 bases; bases with no gene match: 7. This CDR3 spans 15 amino acids. Germline loops: CDR1 MNHNS, CDR2 SASEGT. CDR3 sequence: CASSERRGGAETQYF. The CDR3 nucleotides are TGTGCCAGCAGTGAGCGGCGGGGGGGCGCGGAGACCCAGTACTTC.

This chain joins TRBV7-9 and TRBJ2-1; 9 bases are a match to TRBD2. The CDR3 is made up of 15 amino acids. Losses at the gene ends were 6 bases for V and 4 bases for J; bases not matched to a gene: 7. The V gene's germline CDR1 is SEHNR and CDR2 FQNEAQ (reference sequence). CDR3 region: CASSPRLAEYNEQFF. The CDR3 nucleotides are TGTGCCAGCAGTCCTCGACTAGCGGAGTACAATGAGCAGTTCTTC.

This chain joins TRBV18 and TRBJ2-5, with 7 bases identical to TRBD1. This CDR3 is built from 14 residues. Germline-derived CDR1 and CDR2 are KGHSH and LQKENI. The junction had 2 bases not matched to a gene; V was cut back by 2 bases and J by 2 bases. The CDR3 nucleotides are TGTGCCAGCTCACCAGGGACAGTACAAGAGACCCAGTACTTC. Its protein product is CASSPGTVQETQYF.

The chain couples TRBV7-6 to TRBJ2-7; TRBD1 matches at 8 bases. This CDR3 spans 14 amino acids. The junction had 6 bases not matched to a gene; V was cut back by 5 bases and J by 3 bases. The germline V gene has CDR1 SGHVS and CDR2 FNYEAQ. The CDR3 loop reads CASSPGTGDYEQYF. CDR3 sequence (DNA): TGTGCCAGCAGCCCCGGGACAGGAGACTACGAGCAGTACTTC. Based on the CDR3 plus reference TRBV7-6 and TRBJ2-7, the full variable domain is GAGVSQSPRYKVTKRGQDVALRCDPISGHVSLYWYRQALGQGPEFLTYFNYEAQQDKSGLPNDRFSAERPEGSISTLTIQRTEQRDSAMYRCASSPGTGDYEQYFGPGTRLTVT.

The chain has TRBV4-2 and TRBJ1-5; no clear D gene. The ends were cut back, 0 bases at V and 6 bases at J, with 6 bases in the middle. Looked up from germline, CDR1 is LGHNA and CDR2 is YNFKEQ. The CDR3 has 13 residues. CDR3 protein: CASSQDVGQPQHF. The CDR3 DNA is TGTGCCAGCAGCCAAGATGTAGGTCAGCCCCAGCATTTT.

The J gene is TRBJ1-1, the V gene TRBV10-3; D is unclear. This CDR3 region has 14 residues. The germline V and J ends were trimmed by 0 bases and 6 bases, with 11 bases remaining between them. Germline CDR1 is ENHRY and CDR2 is SYGVKD. This CDR3 reads CAISESGVGPEAFF. The CDR3 nucleotides read TGTGCCATCAGTGAGTCTGGGGTTGGGCCTGAAGCTTTCTTT.

The gene calls are TRBV5-6 and TRBJ1-4; no definite D call. The CDR3 sequence is 13 residues long. In germline, CDR1 is SGHDT, CDR2 YYEEEE. Trimming removed 1 base from V and 0 bases from J, with 1 base in between. The CDR3 loop reads CASSLPTNEKLFF. Written as DNA, the CDR3 is TGTGCCAGCAGCTTGCCAACTAATGAAAAACTGTTTTTT.

This sequence joins TRBV19 and TRBJ1-2; a weak D match, TRBD1 (6 bases). Trimming pared 4 bases from V and 1 base from J, leaving 13 bases between. The CDR3 length is 15 residues. Germline CDR1 reads LNHDA; CDR2 reads SQIVND (reference sequence). The CDR3: CASSTLDRYNYGYTF. CDR3 nucleotides: TGTGCCAGTAGTACTCTCGACAGGTATAACTATGGCTACACCTTC.

The rearrangement joins TRBV19 to TRBJ1-5; D gene uncertain. Trimming removed 3 bases at V and 0 bases at J, with 9 bases between. Germline CDR1 reads LNHDA; CDR2 reads SQIVND (reference sequence). CDR3 size: 15 residues. The DNA for the CDR3 is TGTGCCAGTAGTATTAACAGAAATAGCAATCAGCCCCAGCATTTT. Residues: CASSINRNSNQPQHF.

The chain is built from TRBV2 and TRBJ2-7, with D tentatively TRBD2 (6 bases). The CDR3 length is 14 residues. The V end was cut by 3 bases, the J end by 6 bases, with 15 bases between. Germline V gene sequence: CDR1 SNHLY, CDR2 FYNNEI. The CDR3 sequence: CASSDLGGRVEQYF. The CDR3 DNA is TGTGCCAGCAGTGACCTCGGGGGTCGGGTCGAGCAGTACTTC.

The chain is built from TRBV7-2 and TRBJ1-6; D is undetermined. Germline lookup yields CDR1 SGHTA and CDR2 FQGNSA. Trimming took off 0 bases at V and 5 bases at J, with 5 bases between the two ends. CDR3 length: 14 amino acids. CDR3 sequence reads: CASSLAAHNSPLHF. In DNA, the CDR3 is TGTGCCAGCAGCTTAGCGGCGCATAATTCACCCCTCCACTTT.

V and J are TRBV7-9 and TRBJ1-1, with D unresolved. V was trimmed by 5 bases and J by 0 bases, leaving 10 bases between them. In germline, CDR1 is SEHNR, CDR2 FQNEAQ (reference sequence). The CDR3 runs to 14 residues. The CDR3 is CASSLDLVNTEAFF. The CDR3 coding sequence is TGTGCCAGCAGCCTTGACCTTGTGAACACTGAAGCTTTCTTT.

The chain is built from TRBV11-2 and TRBJ1-2; D ambiguous. This CDR3 region has 14 residues. V was clipped by 0 bases and J by 2 bases, with 7 bases between them. From germline, CDR1 is SGHAT and CDR2 FQNNGV. CDR3 nucleotides: TGTGCCAGCAGCTTAGATGGTCAAAACTATGGCTACACCTTC. Its protein is CASSLDGQNYGYTF.

The rearrangement joins TRBV3-1 (or the pseudogene TRBV3-2) to TRBJ1-1; no clear D gene. The V and J ends lost 1 base and 0 bases respectively, with 6 bases between them. The V gene's germline CDR1 is LGHDT and CDR2 YNNKEL (reference sequence). The CDR3 is 14 residues long. The CDR3 spells CASSQAALNTEAFF. As DNA, the CDR3 is TGTGCCAGCAGCCAAGCGGCGCTGAACACTGAAGCTTTCTTT.

This clone has more than one count but fewer than ten. This sequence joins TRBV12-2 and TRBJ1-5. TRBV12-2 constitutes a pseudogene. CDR3 length equals 18 residues. The CDR3 is CASRSRPYELGGDQPQHF. The CDR3 region has the DNA TGTGCAAGTCGCTCAAGACCGTACGAGTTAGGAGGGGATCAGCCCCAGCATTTT.

The rearrangement joins TRBV10-3 to TRBJ2-7; 11 bases are shared with TRBD1. V shed 9 bases and J 3 bases; nucleotides not matched to a gene: 4. This CDR3 is built from 13 residues. Per germline, CDR1 ENHRY and CDR2 SYGVKD. The CDR3 loop is CAMAGTGGYEQYF. CDR3 coding DNA: TGTGCCATGGCCGGGACAGGGGGCTACGAGCAGTACTTC.

The CDR3 here is CASSLEGPLSNQPQHF. DNA for the CDR3: TGTGCCAGCAGCTTGGAGGGACCTTTGAGCAATCAGCCCCAGCATTTT. This chain connects TRBV7-8 to TRBJ1-5; perhaps TRBD1 as D (5 bases). The ends were cut back, 3 bases at V and 1 base at J, with 13 bases in the middle. The CDR3 is 16 amino acids. Per the germline V gene, CDR1 is SGHVS and CDR2 is FQNEAQ. Full variable domain (missing parts from reference TRBV7-8 and TRBJ1-5): GAGVSQSPRYKVAKRGQDVALRCDPISGHVSLFWYQQALGQGPEFLTYFQNEAQLDKSGLPSDRFFAERPEGSVSTLKIQRTQQEDSAVYLCASSLEGPLSNQPQHFGDGTRLSIL.

This rearrangement joins TRBV11-2 to TRBJ2-3; weak D call: TRBD1 (6 bases). This CDR3 is built from 14 residues. Germline lookup yields CDR1 SGHAT and CDR2 FQNNGV. V was pared by 2 bases and J by 4 bases, with 10 bases between. CDR3 protein: CASSLPGASDTQYF. In DNA form, the CDR3 reads TGTGCCAGCAGCTTACCAGGGGCGTCAGATACGCAGTATTTT.

The table lists this clone with a count of one. The chain couples TRBV3-1 (or the pseudogene TRBV3-2) to TRBJ2-7; weak D call: TRBD1 (5 bases). Trimming removed 4 bases at V and 6 bases at J, with 16 bases between. This CDR3 has 14 amino acids. Germline CDR1 reads LGHDT; CDR2 reads YNNKEL (reference sequence). For the CDR3, the DNA is TGTGCCAGCAGCCCAGGGATTTTTAGAGGCGAGCAGTACTTC. This gives the protein CASSPGIFRGEQYF.

The V and J genes are TRBV18 and TRBJ1-1; TRBD1 might be the D (5 bases). The germline CDR1 and CDR2 sequences are KGHSH and LQKENI. Between the trimmed V and J ends, which lost 0 bases and 3 bases, there was a span of 17 bases. The CDR3 covers 17 residues. CDR3 nucleotide sequence: TGTGCCAGCTCACCACCAGGCCTTGGGGGGAGGGACACTGAAGCTTTCTTT. This sequence encodes CASSPPGLGGRDTEAFF. The variable domain in full, completed from reference TRBV18 and TRBJ1-1, reads NAGVMQNPRHLVRRRGQEARLRCSPMKGHSHVYWYRQLPEEGLKFMVYLQKENIIDESGMPKERFSAEFPKEGPSILRIQQVVRGDSAAYFCASSPPGLGGRDTEAFFGQGTRLTVV.

The chain combines TRBV7-2 with TRBJ2-7, with D unresolved. Germline V lookup: CDR1 SGHTA, CDR2 FQGNSA. V was trimmed by 2 bases and J by 2 bases, leaving 4 bases between them. The length of the CDR3 is 12 residues. CDR3 sequence (DNA): TGTGCCAGCAGCTTAATGGCCTACGAGCAGTACTTC. Residues: CASSLMAYEQYF.

This chain links TRBV6-5 with TRBJ2-1, with TRBD1 matching 8 bases. CDR3 length equals 14 residues. The germline V gene encodes CDR1 MNHEY and CDR2 SVGAGI. V shed 5 bases, J shed 5 bases, and the junction held 5 bases outside the gene matches. The CDR3 coding sequence is TGTGCCAGCAGTCCGGGACAGGCAAACAATGAGCAGTTCTTC. As protein: CASSPGQANNEQFF.

A single count supports this clone. The chain links TRBV3-1 (or the pseudogene TRBV3-2) to TRBJ2-7, with 7 bases lining up with TRBD2. J was trimmed by 5 bases and V by 5 bases; bases with no gene match: 9. The CDR3 has 14 amino acids. Germline loops: CDR1 LGHDT, CDR2 YNNKEL (reference sequence). The CDR3: CASSLNGRRDEQYF. For the CDR3, the DNA is TGTGCCAGCAGCTTGAACGGGAGGAGAGACGAGCAGTACTTC.

V usage is TRBV12-5 and J usage is TRBJ1-1, with 11 bases identical to TRBD1. Germline CDR1 reads LGHNT; CDR2 reads FRNRAP. The CDR3 covers 14 residues. V shed 1 base and J 11 bases; nucleotides not matched to a gene: 6. CDR3 loop: CASGLAGTGGYAFF. The DNA of the CDR3 is TGTGCTAGTGGTTTGGCCGGGACAGGGGGATATGCTTTCTTT.

The chain has TRBV5-1 and TRBJ1-3, with no clear D. The CDR3 extends over 16 amino acids. The germline gives CDR1 SGHRS, CDR2 YFSETQ. V lost 0 bases, J lost 1 base, and 11 bases lay in between. The CDR3 loop reads CASSLGPAGSGNTIYF. The DNA for the CDR3 is TGCGCCAGCAGCTTGGGCCCGGCTGGATCTGGAAACACCATATATTTT.

V usage is TRBV9 and J usage is TRBJ2-3; D perhaps matches TRBD2 (6 bases). This CDR3 spans 15 amino acids. Germline assignment: CDR1 SGDLS and CDR2 YYNGEE. V lost 2 bases to trimming and J lost 1 base, with 11 bases between them. The CDR3 loop reads CASSVGGIRTDTQYF. The DNA for the CDR3 is TGTGCCAGCAGCGTTGGCGGGATCCGCACAGATACGCAGTATTTT.